The 6 T cell receptor beta chains below were found in one sample sequenced in a study of blood T cell repertoires in COVID-19. TCRdb keeps only in-frame clones here, not all; method: immunoSEQ multiplex PCR. Here the sample spans approximately 300,000 clones, 90% being singletons. The sequenced sample consisted of peripheral blood. These receptors all come from a woman in her thirties with COVID-19, enrolled during active disease.

The chain couples TRBV2 to TRBJ2-1, with unresolved D. CDR1 is SNHLY and CDR2 is FYNNEI in the germline V gene. The V end was cut by 3 bases, the J end by 10 bases, with 13 bases between. This CDR3 comprises 13 residues. CDR3 in amino acids: CASSEVWASEQFF. CDR3 DNA sequence: TGTGCCAGCAGTGAGGTGTGGGCTTCAGAGCAGTTCTTC.

The genes are TRBV29-1 and TRBJ1-2; maybe TRBD1 (5 bases). The CDR3 runs 13 residues. Germline V gene data show CDR1 as SQVTM and CDR2 as ANQGSEA. With 4 bases removed from V and 4 bases from J, the gap between germline ends came to 13 bases. The CDR3 protein is CSVGDWRGYGYTF. The CDR3 nucleotides are TGCAGCGTTGGGGACTGGAGGGGCTATGGCTACACCTTC.

The chain employs TRBV6-5 and TRBJ1-2; 8 bases fit TRBD1. Trimming cost V 5 bases and J 5 bases; bases outside gene matches: 4. CDR3 size: 13 residues. Germline CDR1 is MNHEY and CDR2 is SVGAGI. For the CDR3, the DNA is TGTGCCAGCAGTAGGACAGGGTCGTATGGCTACACCTTC. Translation: CASSRTGSYGYTF.

This rearrangement joins TRBV28 to TRBJ1-1, with D unresolved. The CDR3 runs 15 residues. Trimming cost V 3 bases and J 0 bases, with 11 bases left between them. Germline CDR1 MDHEN, CDR2 SYDVKM. The CDR3 protein is CASSFSGTLNTEAFF. CDR3 nucleotides: TGTGCCAGCAGTTTTAGCGGTACATTGAACACTGAAGCTTTCTTT.

The chain is built from TRBV5-1 and TRBJ2-7; 8 bases align to TRBD2. Germline V gives CDR1 SGHRS, CDR2 YFSETQ. The CDR3 sequence is 14 residues long. The junction had 1 base not matched to a gene; V was cut back by 0 bases and J by 2 bases. CDR3 sequence: CASSLVAGTYEQYF. CDR3 DNA: TGCGCCAGCAGCTTGGTAGCGGGGACCTACGAGCAGTACTTC.

A note on this clone: The identical CDR3 is also encoded by other nucleotide sequences in the sample. The CDR3 DNA sequence: TGTGCCAGCAGCTCGGACAGCTACGAGCAGTACTTC. Translation gives CASSSDSYEQYF. J is TRBJ2-7 and V is TRBV5-4; maybe TRBD1 (6 bases). This CDR3 comprises 12 residues. The germline V gene encodes CDR1 SGHNT and CDR2 YYREEE (reference sequence). V was clipped by 3 bases and J by 3 bases, with 7 bases between them.